These T cell receptor beta chains were read from a single sample in a study of molecular identifiers for immune sequencing clone quantification. TCRdb used MiXCR to reprocess the PCR reads, holding one entry per CDR3 protein. Seen here are about 9,700 distinct CDR3 sequences, approximately 20% observed once, and the top ten hold around 1.8%. Sequenced: naive CD8+ T cells from blood, with Jurkat cell RNA spiked in. The source of these receptors is a human donor in good health. Some libraries in this study had Jurkat cell RNA spiked in. CDR3s include the opening cysteine and the closing phenylalanine or tryptophan. The D gene is left open where the match is weak. Clone size is not always given. Where it is, it says once, few, many or a class for expanded clones.

v_call: TRBV3-1
j_call: TRBJ2-7
clone_size: few
d_call: TRBD2
cdr3_nt: TGTGCCAGCAGCCGTTCGACTAGCGGGAGTGACTACGAGCAGTACTTC
cdr3_aa: CASSRSTSGSDYEQYF

v_call: TRBV5-4
j_call: TRBJ2-3
clone_size: medium-sized
d_call: TRBD2
cdr3_nt: TGTGCCAGCAGACGGACTAGCGGAGTCGGCACAGATACGCAGTATTTT
cdr3_aa: CASRRTSGVGTDTQYF

v_call: TRBV14
j_call: TRBJ2-3
clone_size: medium-sized
d_call: TRBD1
cdr3_nt: TGTGCCAGCAGCCTACAGGGGGCAAGCACAGATACGCAGTATTTT
cdr3_aa: CASSLQGASTDTQYF

v_call: TRBV12-3/TRBV12-4
j_call: TRBJ2-5
clone_size: -
d_call: -
cdr3_nt: TGTGCCAGCAGTTTCGACGGTAGCAAAGAGACCCAGTACTTC
cdr3_aa: CASSFDGSKETQYF

v_call: TRBV12-5
j_call: TRBJ2-3
clone_size: many
d_call: -
cdr3_nt: TGTGCTAGTGGTTTGGAAGTTCCCACAGATACGCAGTATTTT
cdr3_aa: CASGLEVPTDTQYF

v_call: TRBV7-7
j_call: TRBJ2-5
clone_size: few
d_call: -
cdr3_nt: TGTGCCAGCAGCCGGATAACAGGACCGAAAGAGACCCAGTACTTC
cdr3_aa: CASSRITGPKETQYF

v_call: TRBV13
j_call: TRBJ2-5
clone_size: many
d_call: TRBD2
cdr3_nt: TGTGCCAGCAGCCCAGGGACTAGCGGGAGAAATCAAGAGACCCAGTACTTC
cdr3_aa: CASSPGTSGRNQETQYF

v_call: TRBV4-3
j_call: TRBJ1-1
clone_size: -
d_call: -
cdr3_nt: TGCGCCAGCAGCCAGAGCACAGGTTGGGGGACTGAAGCTTTCTTT
cdr3_aa: CASSQSTGWGTEAFF

v_call: TRBV30
j_call: TRBJ1-4
clone_size: -
d_call: -
cdr3_nt: TGTGCCTGGAGTGTCGACAGTGCAACTAATGAAAAACTGTTTTTT
cdr3_aa: CAWSVDSATNEKLFF

v_call: TRBV20-1
j_call: TRBJ2-3
clone_size: medium-sized
d_call: TRBD2
cdr3_nt: TGCAGTGCCCAAAGGTTGACGGGAGGGCCCGATACGCAGTATTTT
cdr3_aa: CSAQRLTGGPDTQYF

v_call: TRBV13
j_call: TRBJ1-1
clone_size: -
d_call: -
cdr3_nt: TGTGCCAGCAGCGAAACCGGCGGGAACACTGAAGCTTTCTTT
cdr3_aa: CASSETGGNTEAFF

v_call: TRBV5-4
j_call: TRBJ1-1
clone_size: -
d_call: TRBD1
cdr3_nt: TGTGCCAGCAGCTCAGGGGGCGGTACTGAAGCTTTCTTT
cdr3_aa: CASSSGGGTEAFF

v_call: TRBV9
j_call: TRBJ2-3
clone_size: many
d_call: TRBD2
cdr3_nt: TGTGCCAGCAGCGCCGGGGGATGGCGGGAGGGCCGCGGGGCAGATACGCAGTATTTT
cdr3_aa: CASSAGGWREGRGADTQYF

v_call: TRBV5-6
j_call: TRBJ2-5
clone_size: many
d_call: -
cdr3_nt: TGTGCCAGCAGCTTGGTTGCTTATTCTGGAGCGACCCAGTACTTC
cdr3_aa: CASSLVAYSGATQYF

v_call: TRBV12-3/TRBV12-4
j_call: TRBJ2-3
clone_size: many
d_call: -
cdr3_nt: TGTGCCAGCAGTTGGTTCTCGCCTAGCACAGATACGCAGTATTTT
cdr3_aa: CASSWFSPSTDTQYF

v_call: TRBV28
j_call: TRBJ2-7
clone_size: -
d_call: -
cdr3_nt: TGTGCCAGCAGTCGAAACGAGCAGTACTTC
cdr3_aa: CASSRNEQYF

v_call: TRBV20-1
j_call: TRBJ2-1
clone_size: -
d_call: -
cdr3_nt: TGCGGTGCTGGATTGTCCGCCAGCAATGAGCAGTTCTTC
cdr3_aa: CGAGLSASNEQFF

v_call: TRBV28
j_call: TRBJ2-3
clone_size: medium-sized
d_call: TRBD2
cdr3_nt: TGTGCCAGCAGTCTACCCACTCAAGCGGGATTCACAGATACGCAGTATTTT
cdr3_aa: CASSLPTQAGFTDTQYF

v_call: TRBV3-1
j_call: TRBJ2-1
clone_size: -
d_call: TRBD2
cdr3_nt: TGTGCCAGCAGCCATCCGGGACTAGCGGGAGGGGAGCAGTTCTTC
cdr3_aa: CASSHPGLAGGEQFF

v_call: TRBV9
j_call: TRBJ1-1
clone_size: few
d_call: -
cdr3_nt: TGTGCCAGCAGCGACAGGCCTGGCACTGAAGCTTTCTTT
cdr3_aa: CASSDRPGTEAFF

v_call: TRBV2
j_call: TRBJ2-3
clone_size: medium-sized
d_call: TRBD1
cdr3_nt: TGTGCCAGCACCACAGGACAGGGGGCGACAGATACGCAGTATTTT
cdr3_aa: CASTTGQGATDTQYF

v_call: TRBV7-9
j_call: TRBJ2-7
clone_size: -
d_call: -
cdr3_nt: TGTGCCAGCAGCTTCGATGCAGGTTCTTACGGGATACCCTACGAGCAGTACTTC
cdr3_aa: CASSFDAGSYGIPYEQYF

v_call: TRBV19
j_call: TRBJ2-3
clone_size: medium-sized
d_call: TRBD2
cdr3_nt: TGTGCCAGTAGTATGCTAGCGGGTAGCACAGATACGCAGTATTTT
cdr3_aa: CASSMLAGSTDTQYF

v_call: TRBV20-1
j_call: TRBJ2-1
clone_size: medium-sized
d_call: TRBD1
cdr3_nt: TGCAGTGCTAGAGATCGAGGGACAGGGGTTAATGAGCAGTTCTTC
cdr3_aa: CSARDRGTGVNEQFF

v_call: TRBV7-9
j_call: TRBJ2-7
clone_size: -
d_call: TRBD1
cdr3_nt: TGTGCCGGCAGCTCAGGACAGGGGGCCTCCTACGAGCAGTACTTC
cdr3_aa: CAGSSGQGASYEQYF

v_call: TRBV25-1
j_call: TRBJ2-7
clone_size: medium-sized
d_call: TRBD1
cdr3_nt: TGTGCCAGCAGTGTCTTTGGGACAGGCTACGAGCAGTACTTC
cdr3_aa: CASSVFGTGYEQYF

v_call: TRBV27
j_call: TRBJ2-3
clone_size: many
d_call: TRBD1
cdr3_nt: TGTGCCAGCAGTCTCGACAGGGCTGAAGATACGCAGTATTTT
cdr3_aa: CASSLDRAEDTQYF

v_call: TRBV27
j_call: TRBJ1-1
clone_size: medium-sized
d_call: -
cdr3_nt: TGTGCCAGCAGTTTTATGAGGGGCGAGGAGGCTTTCTTT
cdr3_aa: CASSFMRGEEAFF

v_call: TRBV30
j_call: TRBJ2-1
clone_size: few
d_call: -
cdr3_nt: TGTGCCTGGAGCGGGGTTAGTGAGAGGGGGTCCTACAATGAGCAGTTCTTC
cdr3_aa: CAWSGVSERGSYNEQFF

v_call: TRBV15
j_call: TRBJ1-1
clone_size: medium-sized
d_call: -
cdr3_nt: TGTGCCACCAGCACCGGGGACCAAAACCAGGCTTTCTTT
cdr3_aa: CATSTGDQNQAFF

v_call: TRBV4-1
j_call: TRBJ2-7
clone_size: medium-sized
d_call: TRBD1
cdr3_nt: TGCGCCAGCAGCCAGAGGACAGGGGAACCCTACGAGCAGTACTTC
cdr3_aa: CASSQRTGEPYEQYF

v_call: TRBV28
j_call: TRBJ2-1
clone_size: -
d_call: -
cdr3_nt: TGTGGCAGCAGTTTTCCCCGAGCAGGGAAGAATGAGCAGTTCTTC
cdr3_aa: CGSSFPRAGKNEQFF

v_call: TRBV18
j_call: TRBJ2-7
clone_size: -
d_call: -
cdr3_nt: TGTGCCAGCTCACCCAACTCCTTCCACGAGCAGTACTTC
cdr3_aa: CASSPNSFHEQYF

v_call: TRBV9
j_call: TRBJ1-2
clone_size: few
d_call: -
cdr3_nt: TGTGCCAGCAGCGTTGAGGATAACTATGGCTACACCTTC
cdr3_aa: CASSVEDNYGYTF

v_call: TRBV25-1
j_call: TRBJ2-5
clone_size: few
d_call: TRBD2
cdr3_nt: TGTGCCAGCAGTGAATATGGACTAGGAGAGACCCAGTACTTC
cdr3_aa: CASSEYGLGETQYF

v_call: TRBV7-9
j_call: TRBJ2-7
clone_size: medium-sized
d_call: TRBD2
cdr3_nt: TGTGCCAGCAGCCTTGAAGCGGGAGTGGTCTACGAGCAGTACTTC
cdr3_aa: CASSLEAGVVYEQYF

v_call: TRBV30
j_call: TRBJ2-3
clone_size: medium-sized
d_call: -
cdr3_nt: TGTGCCTGGAGTGTTTTAGGCACAGATACGCAGTATTTT
cdr3_aa: CAWSVLGTDTQYF

v_call: TRBV4-1
j_call: TRBJ1-5
clone_size: -
d_call: -
cdr3_nt: TGCGCCAGCAGCCAAGATGGGGTCTTAGACAATCAGCCCCAGCATTTT
cdr3_aa: CASSQDGVLDNQPQHF

v_call: TRBV24-1
j_call: TRBJ2-5
clone_size: medium-sized
d_call: TRBD1
cdr3_nt: TGTGCCACCAGAGCAGGGGGCGAGGGAGAGACCCAGTACTTC
cdr3_aa: CATRAGGEGETQYF

v_call: TRBV11-2
j_call: TRBJ1-2
clone_size: many
d_call: -
cdr3_nt: TGTGCCAGCAGCGAGGCGGTTCTTGGCTATGGCTACACCTTC
cdr3_aa: CASSEAVLGYGYTF

v_call: TRBV5-4
j_call: TRBJ2-7
clone_size: many
d_call: -
cdr3_nt: TGTGCCAGCAGCTTGGAACACCCGGGACTTTTAATCCACGAGCAGTACTTC
cdr3_aa: CASSLEHPGLLIHEQYF

v_call: TRBV11-1
j_call: TRBJ2-7
clone_size: few
d_call: -
cdr3_nt: TGTGCCAGCAGCTCTTACTCGGTCTACGAGCAGTACTTC
cdr3_aa: CASSSYSVYEQYF

v_call: TRBV14
j_call: TRBJ2-3
clone_size: few
d_call: -
cdr3_nt: TGTGCCAGCAGCCAAGATATTAGCGTCGCAGATACGCAGTATTTT
cdr3_aa: CASSQDISVADTQYF

v_call: TRBV19
j_call: TRBJ2-4
clone_size: medium-sized
d_call: -
cdr3_nt: TGTGCCAGTAGTACCCTTGGGCTACCAGCCAAAAACATTCAGTACTTC
cdr3_aa: CASSTLGLPAKNIQYF

v_call: TRBV29-1
j_call: TRBJ1-2
clone_size: -
d_call: -
cdr3_nt: TGCAGCGCCGCGGGGGACTATGGCTACACCTTC
cdr3_aa: CSAAGDYGYTF

v_call: TRBV11-2
j_call: TRBJ1-1
clone_size: many
d_call: -
cdr3_nt: TGTGCCAGCAGCTTGGCTCGGGGGACTGAAGCTTTCTTT
cdr3_aa: CASSLARGTEAFF

v_call: TRBV6-5
j_call: TRBJ1-1
clone_size: medium-sized
d_call: TRBD1
cdr3_nt: TGTGCCAGCAGCCAGAACAGGGGGCGCCCCTCGGACACTGAAGCTTTCTTT
cdr3_aa: CASSQNRGRPSDTEAFF

v_call: TRBV12-3/TRBV12-4
j_call: TRBJ2-7
clone_size: many
d_call: TRBD2
cdr3_nt: TGTGCCAGCAGTTTCATCTTAGGACTAGCCGTCTTC
cdr3_aa: CASSFILGLAVF

v_call: TRBV9
j_call: TRBJ2-7
clone_size: -
d_call: -
cdr3_nt: TGTGCCAGCAGCGAAGGTGGGCTCGGGGAGCAGTACTTC
cdr3_aa: CASSEGGLGEQYF

v_call: TRBV4-1
j_call: TRBJ1-4
clone_size: -
d_call: -
cdr3_nt: TGCGCCAGCAGCCAAGAAAGTTTTACGGCCCCAGATGAAAAACTGTTTTTT
cdr3_aa: CASSQESFTAPDEKLFF

v_call: TRBV4-1
j_call: TRBJ2-7
clone_size: medium-sized
d_call: TRBD1
cdr3_nt: TGCGCCAGCAGTTTCCCCCAGGGGGACGAGCAGTACTTC
cdr3_aa: CASSFPQGDEQYF

v_call: TRBV7-2
j_call: TRBJ2-3
clone_size: medium-sized
d_call: TRBD2
cdr3_nt: TGTGCCAGCACCCTAGCGGGAGTATCAGATACGCAGTATTTT
cdr3_aa: CASTLAGVSDTQYF

v_call: TRBV28
j_call: TRBJ2-7
clone_size: medium-sized
d_call: -
cdr3_nt: TGTGCCAGCAGCACCCTTGGGGATGAGCAGTACTTC
cdr3_aa: CASSTLGDEQYF